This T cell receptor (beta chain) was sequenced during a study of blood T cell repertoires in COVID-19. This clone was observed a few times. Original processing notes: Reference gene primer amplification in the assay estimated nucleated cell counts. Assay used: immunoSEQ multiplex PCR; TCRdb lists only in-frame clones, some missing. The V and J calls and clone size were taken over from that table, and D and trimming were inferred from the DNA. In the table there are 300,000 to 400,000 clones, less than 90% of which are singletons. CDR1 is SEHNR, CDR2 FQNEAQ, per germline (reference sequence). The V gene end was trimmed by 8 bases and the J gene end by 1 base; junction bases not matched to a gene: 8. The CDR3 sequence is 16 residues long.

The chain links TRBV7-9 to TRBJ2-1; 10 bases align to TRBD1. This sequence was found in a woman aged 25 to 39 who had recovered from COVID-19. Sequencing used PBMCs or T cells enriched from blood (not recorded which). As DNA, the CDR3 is TGTGCCAGCCACCTTGGACAGGGGGGATCCTACAATGAGCAGTTCTTC. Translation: CASHLGQGGSYNEQFF.